This T cell receptor (beta chain) was retrieved from a study of post-analysis software for immune sequencing data. Study background: Recorded subtypes: relapsing-remitting, secondary progressive, progressive-relapsing; some patients unannotated. General study points: By F measure, strong co-clustering occurred among samples prepared in the same batch. Five or six TRBV segments, TRBV5-6, TRBV5-1 and TRBV20-1 among them, were found more frequent in patients than controls. Compared with controls, patients showed significantly lower normalized Chao1 diversity.

Incorporated into the TCR beta cDNA libraries were unique molecular identifiers, which served to reduce PCR and sequencing biases. TCRdb called the PCR reads again in MiXCR, with one record for every CDR3 protein. The sample has about 820,000 distinct CDR3 sequences, approximately 53% seen once. V lost 4 bases, J lost 2 bases, and 8 bases stayed unmatched. There are 14 residues in the CDR3. Germline V lookup: CDR1 DFQATT, CDR2 SNEGSKA (reference sequence). Note on this clonotype: Its target is not known.

This chain links TRBV20-1 with TRBJ2-7, with 7 positions matching TRBD1. The receptor was isolated from a girl aged 10 to 17 with multiple sclerosis. Sample: blood. CDR3 sequence (DNA): TGCAGTGCTAAACCCCGGGACAGAACCTACGAGCAGTACTTC. Residues: CSAKPRDRTYEQYF.